These T cell receptor beta chains were read from a single sample in a study of blood T cell repertoires in COVID-19. Sequenced by immunoSEQ multiplex PCR; TCRdb stores in-frame clones only, minus some. The sample includes about 400,000 clones, roughly 87% of them seen just once. The material sequenced was PBMCs or T cells enriched from blood (not recorded which). All receptors come from a woman between 40 and 55 years old with acute COVID-19. Both conserved end residues are trimmed from each CDR3. D genes are given only for firm matches. Size values are once, few and many counts, or a class for expanded clones, and some rows have none.

clone size: .
V gene: TRBV19
D gene: .
CDR3 protein: ASSIYGSTGELF

clone size: .
V gene: TRBV2
D gene: .
CDR3 protein: ASSEERGGHGYT

clone size: .
V gene: TRBV11-3
D gene: TRBD2
CDR3 protein: ASSSRSGGAYNEQF

clone size: .
V gene: TRBV5-1
D gene: TRBD1
CDR3 protein: ASTSTGISSEQY

clone size: once
V gene: TRBV30
D gene: TRBD1
CDR3 protein: AWSPPRGRGPGANVLT

clone size: .
V gene: TRBV9
D gene: .
CDR3 protein: ASSVFPGNGYT

clone size: .
V gene: TRBV13
D gene: TRBD1
CDR3 protein: ASSARGLSYNEQF

clone size: .
V gene: TRBV19
D gene: .
CDR3 protein: ASRSLGLSEAF

clone size: .
V gene: TRBV24-1
D gene: .
CDR3 protein: ATRTGLYNSPLH

clone size: once
V gene: TRBV4-1
D gene: .
CDR3 protein: ASSQADTTYEQY

clone size: .
V gene: TRBV6-5
D gene: .
CDR3 protein: ASSLNLRNYGYT

clone size: .
V gene: TRBV14
D gene: .
CDR3 protein: ASSAPYCSPDTQY

clone size: .
V gene: TRBV5-1
D gene: .
CDR3 protein: ASRPITREGYGYT

clone size: .
V gene: TRBV30
D gene: TRBD1
CDR3 protein: AWSVRGQGAGNEQF

clone size: .
V gene: TRBV19
D gene: TRBD1
CDR3 protein: ASSASLGTGSGYT

clone size: .
V gene: TRBV29-1
D gene: TRBD1
CDR3 protein: SVGPGGGQPQH

clone size: .
V gene: TRBV5-1
D gene: .
CDR3 protein: ASSVGPRGNEQF

clone size: .
V gene: TRBV2
D gene: TRBD1
CDR3 protein: ASSEGQGAVNTEAF

clone size: few
V gene: TRBV9
D gene: TRBD1
CDR3 protein: ASSVRPGQTSGANVLT

clone size: .
V gene: TRBV5-4
D gene: .
CDR3 protein: ASSAIGGAGRDTQY

clone size: .
V gene: TRBV27
D gene: .
CDR3 protein: ASSLSEGRKTEAF

clone size: .
V gene: TRBV6-5
D gene: .
CDR3 protein: ASKSTGSGANVLT

clone size: .
V gene: TRBV30
D gene: TRBD1
CDR3 protein: AWSPDRGYYGYT